Listed here are 11 T cell receptor beta chains from one sample, sequenced in a study of spatial heterogeneity in lung cancer. Whole-study results and caveats: The number of expanded tumor alpha and beta chains correlated with mutation number.

TCRdb re-called the 5' RACE reads with MiXCR, one entry per CDR3 protein. This repertoire shows about 8,800 distinct CDR3 sequences, 4.5% found once; its top ten account for approximately 10%. Time point denoted: sample taken at primary tumor resection. Antigen specificity for these receptors is unknown. Sample: lung tumor tissue, taken at surgery. These receptors all stem from a female donor with early-stage non-small cell lung cancer.

The chain is built from TRBV25-1 and TRBJ2-7; 9 bases line up with TRBD2. V dropped 4 bases and J dropped 1; count of bases not matched to a gene: 8. Looked up from germline, CDR1 is MGHDK and CDR2 is SYGVNS. The CDR3 length is 16 residues. The CDR3 here is CASSASGNLFSYEQYF. CDR3 in DNA: TGTGCCAGCAGTGCTAGCGGGAACCTCTTTTCCTACGAGCAGTACTTC.

This clonotype came up a few times. DNA of the CDR3: TGCAGTGCTGGGGGACAGAACTATGGCTACACCTTC. Translating gives CSAGGQNYGYTF. The chain has TRBV20-1 and TRBJ1-2, with 7 bases identical to TRBD1. CDR1 and CDR2 from the germline V gene are DFQATT and SNEGSKA (reference sequence). V dropped 5 bases and J dropped 2; count of bases not matched to a gene: 2. This CDR3 spans 12 amino acids.

This clonotype was seen repeatedly, ten times or more. V gene TRBV27 combines with J gene TRBJ2-3; 8 nucleotides line up with TRBD2. This CDR3 spans 15 amino acids. Germline loops: CDR1 MNHEY, CDR2 SMNVEV (reference sequence). The J segment lost 3 bases and the V segment lost 4 bases, leaving 6 bases of the junction unmatched. In DNA, the CDR3 is TGTGCCAGCAGTTGGGAACTAGCGGCGACAGATACGCAGTATTTT. This codes for CASSWELAATDTQYF.

This clonotype appeared many times. The CDR3 coding sequence is TGCAGTGCTGAAAATGTGGGACTAGCGGGAGGGAAGGGGTACAATGAGCAGTTCTTC. Translation: CSAENVGLAGGKGYNEQFF. The chain carries TRBV20-1 and TRBJ2-1; TRBD2 matches at 16 bases. V shed 5 bases and J 4 bases; nucleotides not matched to a gene: 14. The germline gives CDR1 DFQATT, CDR2 SNEGSKA (reference sequence). The CDR3 totals 19 residues.

This clonotype was seen many times. J is TRBJ2-2 and V is TRBV5-1; 7 bases agree with TRBD2. Looked up from germline, CDR1 is SGHRS and CDR2 is YFSETQ. Trimming removed 1 base from V and 2 bases from J; junction bases left unmatched: 5. CDR3 size: 16 residues. The CDR3 protein is CASSLIGGSNTGELFF. In DNA, the CDR3 is TGCGCCAGCAGCTTGATTGGCGGGAGCAACACCGGGGAGCTGTTTTTT.

This clonotype was observed at least ten times. V and J are TRBV9 and TRBJ2-3, with 8 bases aligning to TRBD1. The CDR3 consists of 17 residues. Losses at the gene ends were 3 bases for V and 6 bases for J; bases not matched to a gene: 15. From germline, CDR1 is SGDLS and CDR2 YYNGEE. The CDR3 loop is CASSGGHSRTGWDTQYF. Here the CDR3 DNA reads TGTGCCAGCAGCGGGGGCCACTCCCGGACAGGGTGGGATACGCAGTATTTT.

By share of the sample, this clonotype is medium-sized (0.01 to 0.1%). The chain links TRBV2 to TRBJ1-5; perhaps TRBD1 as D (6 bases). V lost 2 bases and J lost 3, with 11 bases in between. Germline values: CDR1 SNHLY, CDR2 FYNNEI. The CDR3 runs to 15 residues. The CDR3 sequence: CASSEQGMYNQPQHF. DNA of the CDR3: TGTGCCAGCAGTGAACAGGGGATGTACAATCAGCCCCAGCATTTT.

As for this clonotype: This sequence may be a read error, since a much larger clone differs from it by one base. The chain links TRBV29-1 to TRBJ2-7; 7 bases are a match to TRBD1. The CDR3 has 15 amino acids. The germline V gene has CDR1 SQVTM and CDR2 ANQGSEA. The ends lost 5 bases at V and 2 bases at J; junction bases unmatched: 12. The CDR3 DNA is TGCAGCGTTACCCCAAACAGGGGAATAGCCTACGAGCAGTACTTC. Translation gives CSVTPNRGIAYEQYF.

This clonotype was seen ten or more times. J is TRBJ1-1 and V is TRBV29-1; D call uncertain. The germline gives CDR1 SQVTM, CDR2 ANQGSEA. CDR3 length: 13 residues. With 6 bases removed from V and 0 bases from J, the gap between germline ends came to 11 bases. The CDR3 DNA sequence: TGCAGCGTCGGGGTTTCTATGAACACTGAAGCTTTCTTT. Translated, it gives CSVGVSMNTEAFF.

In its sample, this clonotype was seen many times. The chain employs TRBV5-1 and TRBJ2-5; D not certain. V gave up 2 bases and J gave up 5 bases, with 16 bases separating them. Germline CDR1 reads SGHRS; CDR2 reads YFSETQ. The CDR3 is 15 amino acids. CDR3 DNA: TGCGCCAGCAGCTTCGGCCATGGTCCTCCCGAGACCCAGTACTTC. This encodes CASSFGHGPPETQYF.

The sample holds many counts of this clonotype. The CDR3 here is CASSLAGGVTGELFF. In DNA, the CDR3 is TGTGCCAGCAGCTTAGCGGGAGGGGTCACCGGGGAGCTGTTTTTT. The chain recombines TRBV7-6 with TRBJ2-2, with 7 bases lining up with TRBD2. With 0 bases clipped from V and 4 bases from J, the junction kept 2 bases outside the gene matches. Germline CDR1 and CDR2: SGHVS and FNYEAQ. This CDR3 contains 15 residues.